Given below is one T cell receptor (beta chain) in context. What it binds is not known. TCRdb keeps only in-frame clones here, not all; method: immunoSEQ multiplex PCR. The repertoire holds just over 20,000 clones, with roughly 89% as singletons. The V gene lost 1 base and the J gene lost 2 bases, with 8 bases spanning the gap. Germline V gene data show CDR1 as LNHNV and CDR2 as YYDKDF (reference sequence). The CDR3 has 14 amino acids. The data were taken from a study of graft-versus-host responses after intestinal transplantation. Study-wide results and caveats: Among recipient marrow samples, GvH clones were found; some appeared first in ileum or blood. Individuals carrying graft-donor T cell macrochimerism showed high graft-versus-host to host-versus-graft clonal ratios in allografts. Early post-transplant HvG declines were associated with peak circulating GvH clone levels.

The chain is built from TRBV15 and TRBJ1-2, with D uncertain. The TCR originated in a human patient who received an intestinal transplant, so some T cells may come from the graft donor. The material sequenced was PBMCs, taken 65 to 70 days after intestinal transplantation. CDR3: CATSRGDMNYGYTF. CDR3 coding DNA: TGTGCCACCAGCAGAGGAGACATGAACTATGGCTACACCTTC.